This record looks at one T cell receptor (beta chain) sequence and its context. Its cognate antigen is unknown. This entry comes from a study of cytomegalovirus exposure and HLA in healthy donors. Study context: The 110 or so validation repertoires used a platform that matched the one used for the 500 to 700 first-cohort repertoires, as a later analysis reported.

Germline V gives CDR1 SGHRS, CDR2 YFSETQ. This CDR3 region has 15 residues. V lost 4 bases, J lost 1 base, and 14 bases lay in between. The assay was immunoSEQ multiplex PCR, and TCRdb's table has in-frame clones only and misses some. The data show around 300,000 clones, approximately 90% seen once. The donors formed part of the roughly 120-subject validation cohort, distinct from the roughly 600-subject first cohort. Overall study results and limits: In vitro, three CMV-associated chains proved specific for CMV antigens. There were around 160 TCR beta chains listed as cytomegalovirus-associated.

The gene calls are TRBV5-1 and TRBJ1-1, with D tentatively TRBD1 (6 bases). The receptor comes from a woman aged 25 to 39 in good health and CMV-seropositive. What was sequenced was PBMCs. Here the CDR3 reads CASSAGHMKNTEAFF. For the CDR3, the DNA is TGCGCCAGCAGCGCGGGACATATGAAGAACACTGAAGCTTTCTTT.